This record looks at one T cell receptor beta chain sequence and its context. The antigen this receptor binds is unknown. No base-level quality is on record; no much larger clone is a single base apart. Via the germline V gene, CDR1 is SGHVS and CDR2 FQNEAQ. CDR3 length: 19 amino acids, cysteine to phenylalanine. Just CDR3 DNA is preserved here, 57 bases in frame from base 1. At the junction V is shortened by 2 bases and J by 5 bases; bases outside the gene matches: 20. The immunoSEQ Assay, a bias-controlled multiplex PCR, was used to amplify TCRbeta CDR3 regions from genomic DNA. The paper's processing steps were these. Nucleated cell counts per sample were estimated from amplification of reference gene primers within the assay. To quantify the absolute abundance of each unique TCRbeta CDR3 rearrangement, sequence reads were collapsed and filtered. For each sample, productive Simpson clonality was calculated as the square root of Simpson's diversity index across productive rearrangements. The clones in this table, taken by TCRdb from immuneACCESS, are in-frame only. Not every clone is retained; where verified, under half of the shortfall comes from an unresolved V gene, and the cause of the rest is unknown. V and J calls plus clone size are reproduced from that table; the DNA served to infer D and trimming. The sample contains fewer than 350,000 clones, approximately 83% of them found a single time. The ten most abundant clones make up about 2% of the sample.

In the prospective study, participants were about 18 to 95 years old, resided in 20 to 30 geographic areas of the United States, and were enrolled through a virtual design. In the prospective study, participants were assigned to cohorts based on the clinical history participants reported in a screening survey and a study questionnaire. For ImmuneRACE Cohort 3, a participant was defined as recovered based on two consecutive negative NP/OP PCR tests, clearance by a healthcare professional, or resolution of symptoms. In the prospective study, mobile phlebotomists collected whole blood, serum and a nasopharyngeal or oropharyngeal swab from each participant. Prospective study participants could optionally give additional blood draws and questionnaires over an approximately two-month period. Prospective study blood samples were shipped either frozen or at room temperature before DNA extraction. The data belong to a study of blood T cell repertoires in COVID-19 (TCRdb year 2020). Study-level background: Samples covering the acute and convalescent phases of COVID-19 were provided by collaborators in the United States, Italy and Spain. A freely available public database, intended as a resource for researchers studying the immune response to SARS-CoV-2, is where the repertoires were released. Where HLA class I and class II types were available, the types were taken from metadata supplied by the sample provider, not from assay-based typing. The sample metadata nearly always contained a de-identified subject ID, COVID-19 status, age in years and sex. The prospective study material was composed of cDNA or gDNA derived from T cells, B-cell-depleted T cells, or PBMCs. Deeply sampled blood TCRbeta repertoires from subjects exposed to, actively infected with, or recovered from COVID-19 were included in the dataset. Samples came from the ongoing ImmuneRACE study (first 160 participants) plus 1,254 subjects from 6 global collaborators. Here is what the overall study found, with its caveats: The quantity of clinical and demographic metadata differed by source and by participant and was supplied without curation.

The chain was built from TRBV7-8 and TRBJ1-1; TRBD1 fits 7 bases in the junction. The clonotype originates from a man aged 30-40 years who had recovered from COVID-19. Specimen: PBMCs or T cells enriched from blood (not recorded which). In nucleotides, the sequence is TGTGCCAGCAGCTTATATATTTATTCGGATAACAGGGGTGGAACTGAAGCTTTCTTT. It codes for CASSLYIYSDNRGGTEAFF.